This T cell receptor beta chain comes out of a study of persistence of HIV-infected CD4 T cells. On this clone: No antigen is known for it.

The stimulus was an HIV-1 Gag 15-mer peptide pool, 0.85 to 1 ug/peptide/mL. Responding CD4+ T cells were sorted by upregulation of both CD40 ligand and CD69. A roughly 20-hour stimulation of CD8-depleted PBMCs used anti-CD28/CD49d costimulation, CD40-blocking antibody and enfuvirtide. The CDR3 is 16 amino acids. Germline values: CDR1 SGDLS, CDR2 YYNGEE. The V end lost 2 bases, the J end lost 3 bases, and 14 bases lay between the germline ends. The libraries were made with immunoSEQ version 4 in survey mode. Profiling relied on immunoSEQ multiplex PCR, and the TCRdb table lists in-frame clones only, not all of them. Among around 24,000 clones listed, over 65% were seen once.

The source of this sequence is an adult man with HIV who was CMV-seropositive. This chain joins TRBV9 and TRBJ2-2; either TRBD1 or TRBD2 may supply D (6 bases each). The sequenced sample was CD4+ T cells sorted from PBMCs after approximately 20-hour stimulation, obtained from a patient who received antiretroviral therapy. CDR3 residues: CASSVGGRFYTGELFF. CDR3 DNA sequence: TGTGCCAGCAGCGTGGGGGGCCGATTCTACACCGGGGAGCTGTTTTTT.